This paragraph covers one TCR beta chain sequence. Antigen unknown. These data are taken from a study of stem cell transplantation in POMP-related autoinflammatory disease. Study overall: CD8+ T cells were low and CD4+ cells naive-skewed before transplant. Findings and caveats of the study: Patients with PRAID showed a restricted number of unique TRB V-J gene pairings. A trend toward lower repertoire diversity and greater clonality appeared in every analyzed T-cell subset of PRAID patients.

TCRdb's table, derived via immunoSEQ multiplex PCR, lists solely in-frame clones and lacks some. The sample shows over 8,000 clones, around 79% of them seen only once. In germline, CDR1 is SNHLY, CDR2 FYNNEI. CDR3 length equals 14 residues. V was cut by 6 bases and J by 7 bases, with 13 bases left in between. The chain employs TRBV2 and TRBJ1-6; D not resolved. Sequenced here: CD4+ T cells from PBMCs, sampled after stem cell transplantation. This clonotype originated in a human patient with POMP-related autoinflammation and immune dysregulation (PRAID). Some T cells may have come from the graft donor. The CDR3 sequence is CASSPDGWNSPLHF. For the CDR3, the DNA is TGTGCCAGCAGCCCGGACGGATGGAATTCACCCCTCCACTTT. The variable domain in full, with the rest retrieved from reference TRBV2 and TRBJ1-6, is EPEVTQTPSHQVTQMGQEVILRCVPISNHLYFYWYRQILGQKVEFLVSFYNNEISEKSEIFDDQFSVERPDGSNFTLKIRSTKLEDSAMYFCASSPDGWNSPLHFGNGTRLTVT.